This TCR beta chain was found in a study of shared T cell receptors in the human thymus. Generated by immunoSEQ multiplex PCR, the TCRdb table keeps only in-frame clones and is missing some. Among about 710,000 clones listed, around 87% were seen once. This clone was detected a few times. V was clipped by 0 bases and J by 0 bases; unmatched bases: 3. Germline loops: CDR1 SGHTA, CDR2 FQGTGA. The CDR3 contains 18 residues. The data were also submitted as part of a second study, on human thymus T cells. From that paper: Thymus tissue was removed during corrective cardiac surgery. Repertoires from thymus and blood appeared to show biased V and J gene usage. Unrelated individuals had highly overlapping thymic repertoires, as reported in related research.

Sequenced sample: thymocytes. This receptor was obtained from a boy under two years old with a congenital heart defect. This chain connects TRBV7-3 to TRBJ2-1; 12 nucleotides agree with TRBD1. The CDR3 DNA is TGTGCCAGCAGCTTAACAGGGACAGGGGGCTCCTCCTACAATGAGCAGTTCTTC. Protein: CASSLTGTGGSSYNEQFF.